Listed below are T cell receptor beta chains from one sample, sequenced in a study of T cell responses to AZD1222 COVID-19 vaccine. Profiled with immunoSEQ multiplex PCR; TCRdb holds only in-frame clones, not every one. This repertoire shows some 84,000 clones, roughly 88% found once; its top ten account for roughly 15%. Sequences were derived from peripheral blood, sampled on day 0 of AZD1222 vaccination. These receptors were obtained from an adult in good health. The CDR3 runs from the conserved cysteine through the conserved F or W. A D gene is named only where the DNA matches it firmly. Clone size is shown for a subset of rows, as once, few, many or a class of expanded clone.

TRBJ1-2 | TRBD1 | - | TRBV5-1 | TGCGCCAGCAGAGGACAGGGAGGGAGCTATGGCTACACCTTC | CASRGQGGSYGYTF
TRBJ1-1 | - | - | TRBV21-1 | TGTGCCAGCAGCAATTTGGGCAGTGACACTGAAGCTTTCTTT | CASSNLGSDTEAFF
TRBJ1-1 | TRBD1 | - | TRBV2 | TGTGCCAGCATCCCCCGGACTCGCCTAGGGGGCAACACTGAAGCTTTCTTT | CASIPRTRLGGNTEAFF
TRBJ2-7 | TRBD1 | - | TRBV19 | TGTGCCCCCGAGGTGAAGGGCGAGTGGCGGGACAGGGGCCACGAGCAGTACTTC | CAPEVKGEWRDRGHEQYF
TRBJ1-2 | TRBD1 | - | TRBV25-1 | TGTGCCAGCAGTGATAGCAGGGGGCGGAATGGCTACACCTTC | CASSDSRGRNGYTF
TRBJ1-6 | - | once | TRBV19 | TGTGCCAGTAAGAGGGGGAGTTCTAATTCACCCCTCCACTTT | CASKRGSSNSPLHF
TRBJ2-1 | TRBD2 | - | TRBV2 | TGTGCCAGCGCTCTTTGGACTAGCGGGACCACTTCCTACAATGAGCAGTTCTTC | CASALWTSGTTSYNEQFF
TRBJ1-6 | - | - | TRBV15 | TGTGCCACCAGCCCAAAAAGCTCCTATAATTCACCCCTCCACTTT | CATSPKSSYNSPLHF
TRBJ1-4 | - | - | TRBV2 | TGTGCCAGCTTCGGACAGTTAGGTGAAAAACTGTTTTTT | CASFGQLGEKLFF
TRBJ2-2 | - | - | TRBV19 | TGTGCCAGCGCTCTGGTAGCCACCGGGGAGCTGTTTTTT | CASALVATGELFF
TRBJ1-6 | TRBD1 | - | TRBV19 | TGTGCCAGTAGGAAACTGGGACAGGGTAATTCACCCCTCCACTTT | CASRKLGQGNSPLHF
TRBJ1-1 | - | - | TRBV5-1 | TGCGCCAGCAGCTTGATAAGTAACACTGAAGCTTTCTTT | CASSLISNTEAFF
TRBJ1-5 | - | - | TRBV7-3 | TGTGCCAGCAGCTTAACGAGGGATCAGCCCCAGCATTTT | CASSLTRDQPQHF
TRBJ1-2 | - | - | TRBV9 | TGTGCCAGCAGCGTAGATCGTGGGAGCGGCTACACCTTC | CASSVDRGSGYTF
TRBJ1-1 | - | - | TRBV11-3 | TGTGCCAGCAGCTTAGATTCGGGGAACACTGAAGCTTTCTTT | CASSLDSGNTEAFF
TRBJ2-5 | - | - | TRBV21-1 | TGTGCCAGCAGCCGACCAACTAGCGGGGGGTACCAAGAGACCCAGTACTTC | CASSRPTSGGYQETQYF
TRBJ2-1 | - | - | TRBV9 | TGTGCCAGCAGCCGTGGGGGAGGAGGCTATGAGCAGTTCTTC | CASSRGGGGYEQFF
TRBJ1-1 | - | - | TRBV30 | TGTGCCTGGAGTTCTATCAGGGTTATGGGTGCTTTCTTT | CAWSSIRVMGAFF
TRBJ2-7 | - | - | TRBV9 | TGTGCCAGCAGCGCCTGGGACGGCGGTTCTGGAGAGCAGTACTTC | CASSAWDGGSGEQYF
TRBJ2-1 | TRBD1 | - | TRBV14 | TGTGCCAGCAGCTCCTTGTTTGGGACAGGGACAGGGAATGAGCAGTTCTTC | CASSSLFGTGTGNEQFF
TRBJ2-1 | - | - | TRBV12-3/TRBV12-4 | TGTGCCAGCAGTCCAACTAGCTCTGAGCAGTTCTTC | CASSPTSSEQFF
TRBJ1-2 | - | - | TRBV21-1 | TGTGCCAGCAGCAAAGGTGGGAGTGAGAAAGAGTGTAACTATGGCTACACCTTC | CASSKGGSEKECNYGYTF
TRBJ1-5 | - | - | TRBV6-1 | TGTGCCAGCAGTGGGTTCCAGGGGTTTGACAATCAGCCCCAGCATTTT | CASSGFQGFDNQPQHF
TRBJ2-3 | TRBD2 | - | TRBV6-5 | TGTGCCAGCGGGGGGACTAGCCATGACACAGATACGCAGTATTTT | CASGGTSHDTDTQYF
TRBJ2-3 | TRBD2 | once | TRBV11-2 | TGTGCCAGCATCATCAATCCTGGACTAGCGGATAACACAGATACGCAGTATTTT | CASIINPGLADNTDTQYF
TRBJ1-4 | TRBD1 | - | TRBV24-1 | TGTGCCACCAGTGAACACGGGACAGGGAATGAAAAACTGTTTTTT | CATSEHGTGNEKLFF
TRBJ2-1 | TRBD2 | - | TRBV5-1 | TGCGCCAGCAGCCAGAGCGGGGACAATGAGCAGTTCTTC | CASSQSGDNEQFF
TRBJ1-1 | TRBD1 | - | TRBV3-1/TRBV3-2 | TGTGCCAGCAGCCTCAAACCGGGACAGGGGGCGACTGAAGCTTTCTTT | CASSLKPGQGATEAFF
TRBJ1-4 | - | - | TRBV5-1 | TGCGCCAGCAGCTTGAGCCAGGTTAATGAAAAACTGTTTTTT | CASSLSQVNEKLFF
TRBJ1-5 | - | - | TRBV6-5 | TGTGCCAGCAGTTACTCCTATAGCAATCAGCCCCAGCATTTT | CASSYSYSNQPQHF
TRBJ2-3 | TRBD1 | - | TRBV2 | TGTGCCAGCAGCGGGGACAGGGGGACCTACTATACGCAGTATTTT | CASSGDRGTYYTQYF
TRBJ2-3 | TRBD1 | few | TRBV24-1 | TGTGCCACCAGTGATCGTACAGGGGGCCTCACAGATACGCAGTATTTT | CATSDRTGGLTDTQYF
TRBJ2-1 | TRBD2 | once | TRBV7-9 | TGTGCCAGCAGCTTACCCAGACTAGCGGGACCTTACAATGAGCAGTTCTTC | CASSLPRLAGPYNEQFF
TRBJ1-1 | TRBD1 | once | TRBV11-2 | TGTGCCAGCAGCTCTGCACGGACAGGGGGGACGAATGAAGCTTTCTTT | CASSSARTGGTNEAFF
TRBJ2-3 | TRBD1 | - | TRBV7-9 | TGTGCCAGCAGCTCCGGGACAGGGCTGGCAGATACGCAGTATTTT | CASSSGTGLADTQYF
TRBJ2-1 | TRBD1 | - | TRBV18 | TGTGCCAGCTCACCAAGGGGACAGAACAATGAGCAGTTCTTC | CASSPRGQNNEQFF
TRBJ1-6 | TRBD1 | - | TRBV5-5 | TGTGCCAGCAGACCAGGACAGGGGGCCAATTCACCCCTCCACTTT | CASRPGQGANSPLHF
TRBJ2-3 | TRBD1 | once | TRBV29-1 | TGCAGCGTTGAAGCCCTGAGGGGGCCTCAACCTTTTTTT | CSVEALRGPQPFF
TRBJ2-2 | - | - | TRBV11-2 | TGTGCCAGCAGCTTAGTCCGTGGAGACTCCGGGGAGCTGTTTTTT | CASSLVRGDSGELFF
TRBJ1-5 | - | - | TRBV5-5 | TGTGCCAGCAGACAAACGATGAATCAGCCCCAGCATTTT | CASRQTMNQPQHF
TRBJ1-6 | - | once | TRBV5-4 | TGTGCCAGCAATGTTGAACCCAATTCACCCCTCCACTTT | CASNVEPNSPLHF
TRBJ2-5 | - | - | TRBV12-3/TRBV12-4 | TGTGCCAGCAGTCGATCCGTGGAGACCCAGTACTTC | CASSRSVETQYF
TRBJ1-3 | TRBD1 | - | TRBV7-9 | TGTGCCAGCAGCCAGGACAGGGTTCCTGGAAACACCATATATTTT | CASSQDRVPGNTIYF
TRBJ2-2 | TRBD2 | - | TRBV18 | TGTGCCAGCTCATCGACTAGCTTAGTCGTTGCCGGGGAGCTGTTTTTT | CASSSTSLVVAGELFF
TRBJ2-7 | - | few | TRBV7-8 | TGTGCCAGCAGCCATACCAGCACAGGGTTATACGAGCAGTACTTC | CASSHTSTGLYEQYF
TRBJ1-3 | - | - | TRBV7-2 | TGTGCCAGCAGAGGGTTAGGGATCGGAAACACCATATATTTT | CASRGLGIGNTIYF
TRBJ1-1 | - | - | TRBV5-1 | TGCGCCAGCAGCTTGGAGGGTCCAGGGAACACTGAAGCTTTCTTT | CASSLEGPGNTEAFF
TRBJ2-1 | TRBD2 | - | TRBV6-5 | TGTGCCAGCTTAAGGACTAGCGGGAGCACTGAGCAGTTCTTC | CASLRTSGSTEQFF
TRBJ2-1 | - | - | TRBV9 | TGTGCCAGCAGCCAGGGGATTAGACTAGGAACGGCCTTGGACAACGAGCAGTTCTTC | CASSQGIRLGTALDNEQFF
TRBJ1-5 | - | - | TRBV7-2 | TGTGCCAGCAGCCTGTGGAGCAATCAGCCCCAGCATTTT | CASSLWSNQPQHF
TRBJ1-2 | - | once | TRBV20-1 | TGCAGTGCTAGTAGAGGGGTAATTGGCTACACCTTC | CSASRGVIGYTF
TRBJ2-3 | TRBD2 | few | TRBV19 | TGTGCCAGTAGCCTAGCGGGAGCGCCAGATACGCAGTATTTT | CASSLAGAPDTQYF
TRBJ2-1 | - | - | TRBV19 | TGTGCCAGTAGTATATCTTGGTCGAACAATGAGCAGTTCTTC | CASSISWSNNEQFF
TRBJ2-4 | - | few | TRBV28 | TGTGCCAGCAGCCCCCACTTAGCCAAAAACATTCAGTACTTC | CASSPHLAKNIQYF